This TCR beta chain is drawn from a study of blood T cell repertoires in COVID-19. All enrollees were roughly 18 to 100 years old and from approximately 25 US areas. Participants had their cohort set by participant-reported clinical history. Original methodology: Cell counts per sample came from amplifying reference gene primers. Sequencing used immunoSEQ multiplex PCR; TCRdb keeps in-frame clones, though not all of them. The V and J calls and clone size are taken from that table; D and trimming were inferred from the DNA. The table lists about 230,000 clones, less than 85% of them singletons, with around 2% in the top ten. This CDR3 region has 13 residues. V shed 9 bases, J shed 3 bases, and the junction held 8 bases outside the gene matches. Germline-derived CDR1 and CDR2 are LNHDA and SQIVND (reference sequence).

The sample comprised PBMCs or T cells enriched from blood (not recorded which). The rearrangement joins TRBV19 to TRBJ2-7; TRBD1 matches 7 bases. The clonotype comes from a man between 60 and 70 years old who had recovered from COVID-19. The CDR3 loop reads CASRRGNDYEQYF. As DNA, the CDR3 is TGTGCCAGCCGCAGGGGGAATGACTACGAGCAGTACTTC.